The table lists the clone carrying this T cell receptor (beta chain) with a few counts. Its antigen is currently unknown. This CDR3 is built from 17 residues. The germline CDR1 and CDR2 sequences are MDHEN and SYDVKM. After removal of 5 bases from V and 3 bases from J, the junction contained 11 bases not matched to a gene. The data were taken from a study of cytomegalovirus exposure and HLA in healthy donors. Vbeta (60) and Jbeta (13) primers were used in the PCR. In the original workflow: Later, an analysis found 75 million to 100 million unique TCR beta chains, and about 10 million of these were shared. Sequencing was performed with immunoSEQ multiplex PCR; in TCRdb, only in-frame clones are kept and a portion is missing. V, J and clone size are those of that table, while D and trimming were read from the DNA. The data show approximately 85,000 clones, approximately 56% seen once. Findings and caveats of the study: A later analysis showed that HLA-associated TCR beta chains had undergone more clonal expansion than equally common others. Reports indicate that TCR beta sequences accurately predicted the HLA-A and HLA-B alleles of most subjects.

The chain recombines TRBV28 with TRBJ2-2; the match to TRBD1 covers 8 bases. The sequenced sample consisted of PBMCs. The sequence was collected from a woman in her 30s in good health and CMV-seropositive. CDR3 coding DNA: TGTGCCAGCAGTCCGGTGGACAGGGCGGCGGACACCGGGGAGCTGTTTTTT. This sequence encodes CASSPVDRAADTGELFF.